This T cell receptor beta chain was recorded in a study of blood T cell repertoires in COVID-19 (dated by TCRdb to 2020 to 2022). Notes on the research overall: Samples from collaborators originated in the United States, Italy and Spain and spanned both the acute and convalescent phases of COVID-19. Where available, HLA class I and class II types were taken from metadata supplied by the sample provider and were not determined by assay-based typing. Deeply sampled blood TCRbeta repertoires from subjects exposed to, actively infected with, or recovered from COVID-19 were included in the dataset. The prospective study material was composed of cDNA or gDNA derived from T cells, B-cell-depleted T cells, or PBMCs. Samples were obtained from the ongoing ImmuneRACE study (first 160 participants) and from 1,254 subjects provided by 6 global collaborators. The repertoires were released in a freely available public database intended as a resource for research on the immune response to SARS-CoV-2. Sample metadata almost always included a de-identified subject ID, COVID-19 status, age in years and sex.

The collaborating institutions used their own protocols to collect whole blood in K2EDTA tubes. For TCRbeta analysis, collaborators shipped samples in one of three forms: frozen whole blood, isolated PBMCs, or DNA extracted from either of those sample types. Points the paper makes about the study in general: How much clinical and demographic metadata was included differed by source and by participant, and the metadata was provided uncurated.

For this clone: Its cognate antigen has yet to be identified. No per-base quality is available; no much larger clone lies one base away.

TCRbeta CDR3 regions were amplified from genomic DNA by means of the immunoSEQ Assay, a bias-controlled multiplex PCR. The paper's data handling went like this. The number of nucleated cells in each sample was estimated by amplification of reference gene primers within the assay. To quantify the absolute abundance of each unique TCRbeta CDR3 rearrangement, sequence reads were collapsed and filtered. Productive Simpson clonality was computed per sample as the square root of Simpson's diversity index over productive rearrangements. TCRdb took this table from immuneACCESS and kept in-frame rearrangements with V and J called. Such tables lack part of the clones; where checked against another copy, unresolved V genes explain under half of the gap, and the rest is unexplained. V, J and clone size are those of that table, while D and trimming were read from the DNA. This sample lists 300,000 or so clones; 85% to 90% were detected once. The ten largest clones capture about 4% of the sample.

According to the germline V gene, CDR1 reads SGHDN and CDR2 reads FVKESK. From the cysteine through the phenylalanine, the CDR3 covers 19 amino acids. Left in the record is the CDR3 DNA by itself, 57 bases read in frame from the first base. V loses 0 bases at its end and J loses 2 bases; junction bases beyond the gene matches: 13. The specimen sequenced was peripheral blood. The receptor comes from a woman aged 35 to 49 with acute or convalescent COVID-19. The chain uses TRBV14 and TRBJ2-3, with 8 bases in between that match TRBD1. The DNA sequence is as follows: TGTGCCAGCAGCCAAGAAACGACAGGGGCCCCCGTGAACACAGATACGCAGTATTTT. Translated, it gives CASSQETTGAPVNTDTQYF. With the portions outside the CDR3 filled from the reference TRBV14 and TRBJ2-3 genes, the complete variable region becomes EAGVTQFPSHSVIEKGQTVTLRCDPISGHDNLYWYRRVMGKEIKFLLHFVKESKQDESGMPNNRFLAERTGGTYSTLKVQPAELEDSGVYFCASSQETTGAPVNTDTQYFGPGTRLTVL.